The entry that follows covers one T cell receptor beta chain sequence. These data come from a study of blood T cell repertoires in COVID-19. Study background: Specimens from acute and convalescent COVID-19 originated in the United States, Italy and Spain. In each case, the material was cDNA or gDNA derived from T cells, B-cell-depleted T cells, or PBMCs.

The table came from immunoSEQ multiplex PCR; TCRdb's copy has only in-frame clones and leaves some out. This table holds 260,000 or so clones, 83% found once. Participant-reported clinical history was the basis for cohort assignment. A COVID-19 case had been met by exposed participants during the 2 weeks before study entry. This CDR3 is 16 amino acids long. In germline, CDR1 is SGHTA, CDR2 FQGNSA. The junction had 12 bases not matched to a gene; V was cut back by 5 bases and J by 3 bases. The TCR originated in a woman aged 35 to 49 who had been exposed to COVID-19. This chain links TRBV7-2 with TRBJ2-5; TRBD2 aligns across 7 bases. The sample comprised PBMCs or T cells enriched from blood (not recorded which). In DNA form, the CDR3 reads TGTGCCAGCAGCCCAAAAACCGGGGGGTCGAAAGAGACCCAGTACTTC. As protein: CASSPKTGGSKETQYF.